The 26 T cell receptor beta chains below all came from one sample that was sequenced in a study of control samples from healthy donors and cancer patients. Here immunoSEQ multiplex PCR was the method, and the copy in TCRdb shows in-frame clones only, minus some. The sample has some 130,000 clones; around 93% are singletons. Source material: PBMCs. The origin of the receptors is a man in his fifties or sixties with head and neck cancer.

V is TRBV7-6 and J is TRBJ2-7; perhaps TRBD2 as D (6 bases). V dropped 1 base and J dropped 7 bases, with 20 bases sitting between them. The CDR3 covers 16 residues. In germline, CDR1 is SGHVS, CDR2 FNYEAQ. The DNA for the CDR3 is TGTGCCAGCAGCTTAGGCGGTACGGGGGTACGGGGGGAGCAGTACTTC. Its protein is CASSLGGTGVRGEQYF.

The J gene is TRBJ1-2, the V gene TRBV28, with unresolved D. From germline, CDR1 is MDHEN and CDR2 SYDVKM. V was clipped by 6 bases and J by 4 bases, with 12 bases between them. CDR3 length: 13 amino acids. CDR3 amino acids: CASSPNYGYGYTF. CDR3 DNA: TGTGCCAGCAGCCCCAATTACGGCTATGGCTACACCTTC.

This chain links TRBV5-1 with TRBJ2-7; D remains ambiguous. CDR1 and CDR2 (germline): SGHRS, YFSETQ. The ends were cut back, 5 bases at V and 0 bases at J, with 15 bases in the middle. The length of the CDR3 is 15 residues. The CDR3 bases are TGCGCCAGCAGGACTTGGACGGCGCTCTCCTACGAGCAGTACTTC. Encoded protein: CASRTWTALSYEQYF.

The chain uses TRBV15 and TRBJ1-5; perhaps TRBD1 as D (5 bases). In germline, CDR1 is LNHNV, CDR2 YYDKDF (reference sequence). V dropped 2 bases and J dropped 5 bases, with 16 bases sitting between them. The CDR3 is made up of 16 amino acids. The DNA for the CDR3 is TGTGCCACCAGCAGAAAGTTGGGGCAGGCGGATCAGCCCCAGCATTTT. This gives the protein CATSRKLGQADQPQHF.

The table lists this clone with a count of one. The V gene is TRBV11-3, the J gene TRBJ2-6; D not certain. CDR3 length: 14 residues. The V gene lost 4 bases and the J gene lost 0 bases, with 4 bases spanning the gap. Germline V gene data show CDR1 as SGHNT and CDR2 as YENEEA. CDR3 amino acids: CASSSSSGANVLTF. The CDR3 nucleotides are TGTGCCAGCAGCTCAAGCTCTGGGGCCAACGTCCTGACTTTC.

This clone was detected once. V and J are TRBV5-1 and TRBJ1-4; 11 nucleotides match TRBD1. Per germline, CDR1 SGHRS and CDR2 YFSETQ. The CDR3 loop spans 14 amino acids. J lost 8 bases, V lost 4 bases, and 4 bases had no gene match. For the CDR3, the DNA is TGCGCCAGCAGCCTGGGACAGGGGGAGGAAAAACTGTTTTTT. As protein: CASSLGQGEEKLFF.

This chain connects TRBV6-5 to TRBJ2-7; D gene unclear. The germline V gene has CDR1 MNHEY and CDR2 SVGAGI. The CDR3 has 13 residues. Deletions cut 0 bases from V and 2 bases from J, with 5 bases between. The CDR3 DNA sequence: TGTGCCAGCAGTTACTCTGGGGCCTACGAGCAGTACTTC. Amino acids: CASSYSGAYEQYF.

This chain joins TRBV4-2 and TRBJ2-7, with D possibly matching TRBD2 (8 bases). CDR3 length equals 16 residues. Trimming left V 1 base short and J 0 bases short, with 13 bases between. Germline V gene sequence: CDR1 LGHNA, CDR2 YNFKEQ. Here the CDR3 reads CASSQVAGQRSYEQYF. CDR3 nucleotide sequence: TGTGCCAGCAGCCAAGTAGCGGGACAGCGCTCCTACGAGCAGTACTTC.

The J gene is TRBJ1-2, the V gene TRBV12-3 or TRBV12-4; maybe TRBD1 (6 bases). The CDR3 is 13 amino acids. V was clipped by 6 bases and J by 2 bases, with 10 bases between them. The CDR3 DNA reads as TGTGCCAGCAGGCTACAGGGAAACTATGGCTACACCTTC. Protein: CASRLQGNYGYTF.

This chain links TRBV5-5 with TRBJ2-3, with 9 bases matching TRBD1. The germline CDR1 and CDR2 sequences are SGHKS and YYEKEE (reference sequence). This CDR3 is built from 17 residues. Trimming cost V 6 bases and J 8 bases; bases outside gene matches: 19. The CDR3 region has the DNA TGTGCCAGCACCCAGGGACAGGGTGTTATCACACAGATTACGCAGTATTTT. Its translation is CASTQGQGVITQITQYF.

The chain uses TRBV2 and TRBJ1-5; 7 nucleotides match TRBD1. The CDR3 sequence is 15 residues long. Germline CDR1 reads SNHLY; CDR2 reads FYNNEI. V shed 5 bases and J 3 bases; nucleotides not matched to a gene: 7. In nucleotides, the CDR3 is TGTGCCAGCAGTCGGGACAGTGGATACAATCAGCCCCAGCATTTT. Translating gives CASSRDSGYNQPQHF.

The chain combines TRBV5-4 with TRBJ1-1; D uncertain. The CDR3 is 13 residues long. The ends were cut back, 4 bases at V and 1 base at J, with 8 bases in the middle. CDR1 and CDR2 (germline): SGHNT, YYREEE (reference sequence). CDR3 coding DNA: TGTGCCAGCAGCCTAATATCGAACACTGAAGCTTTCTTT. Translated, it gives CASSLISNTEAFF.

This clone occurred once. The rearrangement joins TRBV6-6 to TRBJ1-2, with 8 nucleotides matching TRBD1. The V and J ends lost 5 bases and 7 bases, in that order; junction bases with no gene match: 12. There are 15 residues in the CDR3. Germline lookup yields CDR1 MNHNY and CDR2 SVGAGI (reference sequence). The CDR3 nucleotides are TGTGCCAGCAGTAAACCCGACAGGGGTTTATCTGGCTACACCTTC. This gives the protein CASSKPDRGLSGYTF.

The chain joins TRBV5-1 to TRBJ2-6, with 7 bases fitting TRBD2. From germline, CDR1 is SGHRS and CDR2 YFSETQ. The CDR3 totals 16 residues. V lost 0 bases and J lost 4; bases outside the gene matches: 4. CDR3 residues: CASSLGSGAGANVLTF. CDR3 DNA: TGCGCCAGCAGCTTGGGGAGCGGGGCCGGGGCCAACGTCCTGACTTTC.

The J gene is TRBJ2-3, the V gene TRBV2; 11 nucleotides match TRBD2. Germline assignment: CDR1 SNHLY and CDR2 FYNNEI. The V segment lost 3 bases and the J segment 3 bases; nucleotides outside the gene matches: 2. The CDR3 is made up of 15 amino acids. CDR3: CASSDLAGGTDTQYF. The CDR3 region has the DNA TGTGCCAGCAGTGATCTAGCGGGGGGTACAGATACGCAGTATTTT.

The CDR3 protein is CASSPEGSSYEQYF. CDR3 nucleotide sequence: TGTGCCAGCTCACCGGAGGGTAGCTCCTACGAGCAGTACTTC. This chain connects TRBV18 to TRBJ2-7; maybe TRBD2 (6 bases). Germline assignment: CDR1 KGHSH and CDR2 LQKENI. Trimming took 3 bases from V and 0 from J, leaving 9 bases between them. The CDR3 is 14 residues long.

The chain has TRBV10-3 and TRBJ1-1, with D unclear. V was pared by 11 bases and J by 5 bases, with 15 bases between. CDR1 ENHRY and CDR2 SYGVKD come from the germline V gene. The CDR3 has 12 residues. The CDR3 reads CASGGGRTEAFF. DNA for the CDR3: TGTGCCTCCGGAGGAGGGCGAACTGAAGCTTTCTTT.

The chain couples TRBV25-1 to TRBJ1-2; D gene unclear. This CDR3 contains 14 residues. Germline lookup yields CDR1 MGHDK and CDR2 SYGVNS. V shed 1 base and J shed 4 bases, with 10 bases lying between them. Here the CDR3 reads CASSESKGIYGYTF. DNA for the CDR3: TGTGCCAGCAGTGAATCAAAGGGCATCTATGGCTACACCTTC.

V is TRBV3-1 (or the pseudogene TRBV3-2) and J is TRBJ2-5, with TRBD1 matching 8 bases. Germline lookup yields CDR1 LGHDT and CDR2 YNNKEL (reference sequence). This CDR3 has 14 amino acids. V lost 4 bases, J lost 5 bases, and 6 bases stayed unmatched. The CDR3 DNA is TGTGCCAGCAGCCCCAGACAGGGGAGGGAGACCCAGTACTTC. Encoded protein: CASSPRQGRETQYF.

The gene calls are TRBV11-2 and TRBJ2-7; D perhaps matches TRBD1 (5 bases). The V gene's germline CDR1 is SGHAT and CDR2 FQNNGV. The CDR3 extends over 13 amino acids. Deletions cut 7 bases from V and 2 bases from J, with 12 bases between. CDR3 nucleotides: TGTGCCAGCAATCTCCTAGGGGCCTACGAGCAGTACTTC. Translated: CASNLLGAYEQYF. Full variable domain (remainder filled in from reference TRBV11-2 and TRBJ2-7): EAGVAQSPRYKIIEKRQSVAFWCNPISGHATLYWYQQILGQGPKLLIQFQNNGVVDDSQLPKDRFSAERLKGVDSTLKIQPAKLEDSAVYLCASNLLGAYEQYFGPGTRLTVT.

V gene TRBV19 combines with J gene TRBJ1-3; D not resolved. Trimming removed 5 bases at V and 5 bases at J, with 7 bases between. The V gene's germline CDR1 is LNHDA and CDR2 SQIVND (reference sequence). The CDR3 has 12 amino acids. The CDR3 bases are TGTGCCAGTAGTCCAAGAAGAAACACCATATATTTT. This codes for CASSPRRNTIYF.

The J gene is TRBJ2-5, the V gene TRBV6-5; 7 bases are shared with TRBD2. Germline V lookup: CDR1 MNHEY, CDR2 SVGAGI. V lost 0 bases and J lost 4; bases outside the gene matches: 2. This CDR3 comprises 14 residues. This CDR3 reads CASSYSGLGETQYF. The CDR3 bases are TGTGCCAGCAGTTACTCCGGACTAGGAGAGACCCAGTACTTC.

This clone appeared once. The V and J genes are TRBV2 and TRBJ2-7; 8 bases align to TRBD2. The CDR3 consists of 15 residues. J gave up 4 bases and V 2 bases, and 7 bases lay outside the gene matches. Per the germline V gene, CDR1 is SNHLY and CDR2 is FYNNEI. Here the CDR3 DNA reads TGTGCCAGCAGTGAATCTCCCGGGGGGGGATACGAGCAGTACTTC. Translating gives CASSESPGGGYEQYF.

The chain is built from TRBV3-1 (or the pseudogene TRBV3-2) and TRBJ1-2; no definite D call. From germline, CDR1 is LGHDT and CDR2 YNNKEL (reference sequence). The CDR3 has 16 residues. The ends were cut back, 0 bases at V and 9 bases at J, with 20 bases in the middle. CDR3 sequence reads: CASSQDISTGRRSYTF. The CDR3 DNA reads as TGTGCCAGCAGCCAAGATATTTCCACGGGCAGGAGGAGCTACACCTTC.

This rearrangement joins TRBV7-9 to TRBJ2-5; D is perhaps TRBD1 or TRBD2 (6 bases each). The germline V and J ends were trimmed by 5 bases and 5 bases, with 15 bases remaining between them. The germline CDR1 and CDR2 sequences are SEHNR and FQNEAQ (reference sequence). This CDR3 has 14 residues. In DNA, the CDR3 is TGTGCCAGCAGCCCGGGGGCGGGGCCGGAGACCCAGTACTTC. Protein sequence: CASSPGAGPETQYF. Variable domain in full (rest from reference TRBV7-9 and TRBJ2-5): DTGVSQNPRHKITKRGQNVTFRCDPISEHNRLYWYRQTLGQGPEFLTYFQNEAQLEKSRLLSDRFSAERPKGSFSTLEIQRTEQGDSAMYLCASSPGAGPETQYFGPGTRLLVL.

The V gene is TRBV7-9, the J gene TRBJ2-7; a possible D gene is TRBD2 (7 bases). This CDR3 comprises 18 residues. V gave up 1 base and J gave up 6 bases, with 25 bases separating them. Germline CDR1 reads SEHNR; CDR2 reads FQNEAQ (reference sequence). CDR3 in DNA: TGTGCCAGCAGCTTAGATTTTAGTTGGATACAGGGAGGGTTCGAGCAGTACTTC. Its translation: CASSLDFSWIQGGFEQYF. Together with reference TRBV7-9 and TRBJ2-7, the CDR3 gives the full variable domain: DTGVSQNPRHKITKRGQNVTFRCDPISEHNRLYWYRQTLGQGPEFLTYFQNEAQLEKSRLLSDRFSAERPKGSFSTLEIQRTEQGDSAMYLCASSLDFSWIQGGFEQYFGPGTRLTVT.